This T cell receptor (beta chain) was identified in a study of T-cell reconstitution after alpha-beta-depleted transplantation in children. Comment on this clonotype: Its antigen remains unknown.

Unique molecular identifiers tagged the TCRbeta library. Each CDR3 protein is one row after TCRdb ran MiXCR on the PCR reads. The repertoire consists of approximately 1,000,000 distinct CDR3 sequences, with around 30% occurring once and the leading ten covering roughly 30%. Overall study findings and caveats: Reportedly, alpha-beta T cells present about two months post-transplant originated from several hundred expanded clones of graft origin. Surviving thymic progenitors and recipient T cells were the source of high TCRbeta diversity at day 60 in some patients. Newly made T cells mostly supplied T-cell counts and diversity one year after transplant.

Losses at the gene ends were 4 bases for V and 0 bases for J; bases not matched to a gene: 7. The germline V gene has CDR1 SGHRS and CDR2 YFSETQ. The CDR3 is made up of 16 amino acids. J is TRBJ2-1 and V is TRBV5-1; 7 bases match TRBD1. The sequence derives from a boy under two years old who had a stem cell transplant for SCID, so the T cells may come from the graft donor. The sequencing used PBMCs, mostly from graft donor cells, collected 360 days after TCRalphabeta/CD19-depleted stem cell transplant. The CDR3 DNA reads TGCGCCAGCAGCGAGAAGGGACAGTTCTCCTACAATGAGCAGTTCTTC. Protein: CASSEKGQFSYNEQFF. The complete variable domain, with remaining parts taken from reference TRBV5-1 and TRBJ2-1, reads KAGVTQTPRYLIKTRGQQVTLSCSPISGHRSVSWYQQTPGQGLQFLFEYFSETQRNKGNFPGRFSGRQFSNSRSEMNVSTLELGDSALYLCASSEKGQFSYNEQFFGPGTRLTVL.